The entry below gives a single TCR beta chain sequence along with its context. Primers: 60 Vbeta forward and 13 Jbeta reverse. Measured with immunoSEQ multiplex PCR; TCRdb has only the in-frame clones, and not every one. The data hold 95,000 to 110,000 clones, with roughly 85% observed a single time. The source of the sample is a study of cytomegalovirus exposure and HLA in healthy donors. This clonotype was obtained from a man aged 55 to 70 in good health and CMV-seropositive. Source material: PBMCs.

The CDR3 loop reads CASSFYDRGSSYEQYF. CDR3 bases: TGTGCCAGCAGTTTCTACGACAGGGGTAGCTCCTACGAGCAGTACTTC. This chain links TRBV27 with TRBJ2-7; 8 nucleotides line up with TRBD1. The germline CDR1 and CDR2 sequences are MNHEY and SMNVEV (reference sequence). The CDR3 totals 16 residues. V shed 3 bases, J shed 0 bases, and the junction held 7 bases outside the gene matches.